The 25 T cell receptor beta chains below come from one sample, sequenced in a study of blood T cell repertoires in COVID-19. Clones were read by immunoSEQ multiplex PCR, and TCRdb kept only the in-frame ones, dropping some. Of 350,000 or so clones detected, roughly 90% appear once; the ten largest clones hold over 1%. Sequenced: PBMCs or T cells enriched from blood (not recorded which). The receptors were sampled from a woman aged 30 to 39 who had been exposed to COVID-19.

The chain joins TRBV18 to TRBJ2-2, with 7 bases lining up with TRBD1. Germline values: CDR1 KGHSH, CDR2 LQKENI. This CDR3 is 16 amino acids long. After removal of 5 bases from V and 0 bases from J, the junction contained 6 bases not matched to a gene. The CDR3 DNA reads as TGTGCCAGCTCATTAGCGACAGGGTCGAACACCGGGGAGCTGTTTTTT. It encodes CASSLATGSNTGELFF.

The chain recombines TRBV12-3 or TRBV12-4 with TRBJ2-7, with 10 nucleotides matching TRBD1. The V segment lost 6 bases and the J segment 4 bases; nucleotides outside the gene matches: 3. The CDR3 consists of 13 residues. The CDR3 sequence is CASSDRGPYEQYF. CDR3 DNA sequence: TGTGCCAGCAGCGACAGGGGGCCTTACGAGCAGTACTTC.

This chain links TRBV28 with TRBJ2-7; the match to TRBD2 covers 11 bases. The CDR3 loop spans 16 amino acids. The V segment lost 3 bases and the J segment 6 bases; nucleotides outside the gene matches: 10. Germline CDR1 MDHEN, CDR2 SYDVKM. In DNA, the CDR3 is TGTGCCAGCAGTTTCGGGCTAGCGGGAGGAGGAGGCGAGCAGTACTTC. As protein: CASSFGLAGGGGEQYF.

The V and J genes are TRBV29-1 and TRBJ1-1; 7 nucleotides match TRBD1. V lost 3 bases, J lost 4 bases, and 8 bases stayed unmatched. CDR1 and CDR2 from the germline V gene are SQVTM and ANQGSEA. This CDR3 has 14 residues. The CDR3 DNA follows: TGCAGCGTTGAGTCGGGACAGATGGGCACTGAAGCTTTCTTT. Its protein product is CSVESGQMGTEAFF.

The chain couples TRBV11-2 to TRBJ2-7; D may be TRBD1 (5 bases). The CDR3 length is 14 residues. V was trimmed by 2 bases and J by 4 bases, leaving 12 bases between them. From germline, CDR1 is SGHAT and CDR2 FQNNGV. CDR3 in DNA: TGTGCCAGCAGCTTAAGCCAGGGTGGGTACGAGCAGTACTTC. Translation gives CASSLSQGGYEQYF.

The chain has TRBV28 and TRBJ2-3; TRBD2 aligns across 10 bases. V lost 5 bases to trimming and J lost 6 bases; unmatched junction nucleotides: 8. CDR1 is MDHEN, CDR2 SYDVKM, per germline. This CDR3 has 15 residues. CDR3 bases: TGTGCCAGCAGTACACCTAGCGGGAGTTCGGATACGCAGTATTTT. Protein: CASSTPSGSSDTQYF.

The J gene is TRBJ2-7, the V gene TRBV6-5; 10 bases match TRBD1. The CDR3 has 16 residues. CDR1 MNHEY and CDR2 SVGAGI come from the germline V gene. V shed 0 bases, J shed 4 bases, and the junction held 6 bases outside the gene matches. This CDR3 is CASSYSWDRGTYEQYF. CDR3 DNA sequence: TGTGCCAGCAGTTACTCGTGGGACAGGGGAACTTACGAGCAGTACTTC.

The chain's CDR3 is CASRLTGGLAPLEQFF. The CDR3 DNA follows: TGTGCCAGTAGACTAACCGGCGGACTAGCGCCCTTAGAGCAGTTCTTC. The rearrangement uses TRBV19 and TRBJ2-1, with 9 bases aligning to TRBD2. V was clipped by 6 bases and J by 10 bases; unmatched bases: 16. Germline V gene lookup returns CDR1 LNHDA and CDR2 SQIVND (reference sequence). CDR3 size: 16 residues.

The CDR3 spells CASSLGAQGTSGRIEQFF. The CDR3 DNA sequence: TGTGCCAGCAGCTTGGGAGCACAGGGGACTAGCGGGAGGATTGAGCAGTTCTTC. The chain carries TRBV5-5 and TRBJ2-1; 15 bases align to TRBD2. The trim removed 0 bases at V and 9 bases at J, leaving 10 bases unmatched. The germline V gene has CDR1 SGHKS and CDR2 YYEKEE (reference sequence). The CDR3 is 18 residues long.

This rearrangement joins TRBV28 to TRBJ2-7; weak D call: TRBD2 (6 bases). The CDR3 has 13 residues. Germline values: CDR1 MDHEN, CDR2 SYDVKM. V lost 2 bases and J 3 bases, leaving 8 bases between the germline ends. CDR3 coding DNA: TGTGCCAGCAGTTTAACGGGGGTCTACGAGCAGTACTTC. Its protein product is CASSLTGVYEQYF.

The J gene is TRBJ1-5, the V gene TRBV18; no clear D gene. This CDR3 is 12 amino acids long. CDR1 is KGHSH and CDR2 is LQKENI in the germline V gene. V lost 5 bases and J 6 bases, leaving 8 bases between the germline ends. The CDR3 DNA follows: TGTGCCAGCTCATCGGTGTCTCAGCCCCAGCATTTT. This gives the protein CASSSVSQPQHF.

This chain links TRBV9 with TRBJ1-2; no firm D call. The CDR3 has 21 amino acids. The V end lost 0 bases, the J end lost 2 bases, and 29 bases lay between the germline ends. CDR1 and CDR2 from the germline V gene are SGDLS and YYNGEE. The CDR3 sequence: CASSVGEGSTSGKMVNYGYTF. In nucleotides, the CDR3 is TGTGCCAGCAGCGTAGGTGAGGGATCAACATCGGGCAAGATGGTAAACTATGGCTACACCTTC.

V usage is TRBV7-9 and J usage is TRBJ1-2, with TRBD1 identical over 9 bases. V was clipped by 3 bases and J by 4 bases; unmatched bases: 6. The CDR3 has 15 residues. The germline V gene encodes CDR1 SEHNR and CDR2 FQNEAQ (reference sequence). As DNA, the CDR3 is TGTGCCAGCAGCTTGACAGGGGGTACGAGCTATGGCTACACCTTC. Translated, it gives CASSLTGGTSYGYTF.

The V and J genes are TRBV27 and TRBJ2-7; 11 bases agree with TRBD1. J gave up 1 base and V 3 bases, and 2 bases lay outside the gene matches. Looked up from germline, CDR1 is MNHEY and CDR2 is SMNVEV (reference sequence). The CDR3 covers 15 residues. In DNA, the CDR3 is TGTGCCAGCAGTTTGGACAGGGGGCTATCCTACGAGCAGTACTTC. It translates to CASSLDRGLSYEQYF.

As concerns this clone: One end of the junction varies from germline; a read error may be responsible. The chain uses TRBV7-9 and TRBJ2-7, with D tentatively TRBD2 (5 bases). CDR1 is SEHNR and CDR2 is FQNEAQ in the germline V gene (reference sequence). The CDR3 spans 12 residues. CDR3 sequence reads: CASSLVLGERYF. The CDR3 DNA sequence: TGTGCCAGCAGCTTAGTTTTGGGAGAGCGGTACTTC.

This clone was seen a single time. V usage is TRBV27 and J usage is TRBJ2-2; the match to TRBD2 covers 8 bases. Trimming at V came to 7 bases and at J to 0 bases, leaving 7 bases not matched to a gene. CDR1 is MNHEY, CDR2 SMNVEV, per germline (reference sequence). The CDR3 consists of 16 residues. CDR3 bases: TGTGCCAGCAACACCATAGCGGGACCGAACACCGGGGAGCTGTTTTTT. Translating gives CASNTIAGPNTGELFF.

The CDR3 bases are TGTGCCAGCACATTCAACTACGAGCAGTACTTC. Translation: CASTFNYEQYF. The V gene is TRBV28, the J gene TRBJ2-7, with D hard to call. The CDR3 runs 11 residues. V was cut by 7 bases and J by 3 bases, with 7 bases left in between. Looked up from germline, CDR1 is MDHEN and CDR2 is SYDVKM.

V is TRBV9 and J is TRBJ1-5; no definite D call. CDR1 is SGDLS, CDR2 YYNGEE, per germline. The CDR3 length is 13 residues. V was shortened by 1 base and J by 4 bases, with 6 bases between the two germline ends. As DNA, the CDR3 is TGTGCCAGCAGCGTATCTCCGAATCAGCCCCAGCATTTT. Protein: CASSVSPNQPQHF. The full variable domain, rest sourced from reference TRBV9 and TRBJ1-5, is DSGVTQTPKHLITATGQRVTLRCSPRSGDLSVYWYQQSLDQGLQFLIQYYNGEERAKGNILERFSAQQFPDLHSELNLSSLELGDSALYFCASSVSPNQPQHFGDGTRLSIL.

V usage is TRBV5-4 and J usage is TRBJ1-1, with 12 nucleotides matching TRBD1. J was trimmed by 4 bases and V by 3 bases; bases with no gene match: 7. The CDR3 extends over 16 amino acids. Germline-derived CDR1 and CDR2 are SGHNT and YYREEE (reference sequence). CDR3 protein: CASSSGQGAPRTEAFF. The CDR3 DNA follows: TGTGCCAGCAGCTCGGGACAGGGGGCGCCCCGCACTGAAGCTTTCTTT.

The chain joins TRBV5-1 to TRBJ2-5; 11 bases are shared with TRBD1. V was clipped by 0 bases and J by 4 bases; unmatched bases: 2. The germline CDR1 and CDR2 sequences are SGHRS and YFSETQ. CDR3 size: 15 residues. The CDR3 is CASSLVGTGGETQYF. The CDR3 region has the DNA TGCGCCAGCAGCTTGGTAGGGACAGGGGGAGAGACCCAGTACTTC.

The rearrangement joins TRBV30 to TRBJ1-6; TRBD1 aligns across 8 bases. The CDR3 covers 13 residues. CDR1 is GTSNPN, CDR2 SVGIG, per germline (reference sequence). CDR3 in DNA: TGTGCGGGGCTGACAGGGGATAATTCACCCCTCCACTTT. This sequence encodes CAGLTGDNSPLHF.

The CDR3 loop reads CASSLERRTGVRSNEKLFF. CDR3 bases: TGTGCCAGCAGCTTAGAGAGGCGGACAGGGGTCCGTTCAAATGAAAAACTGTTTTTT. This chain links TRBV7-9 with TRBJ1-4; 9 bases line up with TRBD1. CDR1 and CDR2 (germline): SEHNR, FQNEAQ (reference sequence). Trimming took 1 base from V and 5 from J; bases not matched to a gene: 14. The CDR3 has 19 residues.

The chain is built from TRBV24-1 and TRBJ2-2; 11 nucleotides match TRBD1. Germline trimming cut 3 bases from V and 4 bases from J; bases unmatched to any gene: 6. CDR1 and CDR2 (germline): KGHDR, SFDVKD. The CDR3 length is 17 residues. CDR3 sequence (DNA): TGTGCCACCAGTGATCGGGGACAGGGGGAGGGCACCGGGGAGCTGTTTTTT. Translation: CATSDRGQGEGTGELFF.

The rearrangement uses TRBV15 and TRBJ1-2; D ambiguous. CDR3 length: 16 residues. CDR1 and CDR2 from the germline V gene are LNHNV and YYDKDF (reference sequence). Trimming left V 4 bases short and J 7 bases short, with 22 bases between. The CDR3 DNA reads as TGTGCCACCAGCAAATACACCGAACGGGTCAGCTTTGGCTACACCTTC. Translating gives CATSKYTERVSFGYTF. The variable domain in full, with the rest retrieved from reference TRBV15 and TRBJ1-2, is DAMVIQNPRYQVTQFGKPVTLSCSQTLNHNVMYWYQQKSSQAPKLLFHYYDKDFNNEADTPDNFQSRRPNTSFCFLDIRSPGLGDTAMYLCATSKYTERVSFGYTFGSGTRLTVV.

The chain carries TRBV28 and TRBJ2-1; tentative D call: TRBD1 (7 bases). Between the trimmed V and J ends, which lost 2 bases and 0 bases, there was a span of 23 bases. Germline V gene data show CDR1 as MDHEN and CDR2 as SYDVKM. The CDR3 is 20 residues long. CDR3 sequence reads: CASSLPLVGRGVSSYNEQFF. The CDR3 region has the DNA TGTGCCAGCAGTTTACCCCTTGTCGGCAGGGGGGTAAGCTCCTACAATGAGCAGTTCTTC.